One sample yielded the 5 T cell receptor beta chains listed below, sequenced in a study of beta chain features in type 1 diabetes (dated by TCRdb to the late 2010s). Results the study describes overall, beyond this receptor: Type 1 diabetes patients showed a moderate but significant shortening of TCRB CDR3 length in all four CD4+ subsets.

No antigen has been assigned to these receptors. Libraries were made using the immunoSEQ multiplex PCR assay. The High Capacity cDNA Reverse Transcription Kit was used to reverse transcribe all of the isolated RNA, meaning that expressed TCRB transcripts were what got sequenced. TCRdb stores this immuneACCESS table with in-frame sequences only. Part of the clones is absent; in the studies checked, under half of the shortfall reflects unresolved V genes, and no reason is known for the rest. The sample contains 640,000 or so clones, over 13% of them found a single time. 0.03% to 0.04% of the sample lies in the top ten. The material sequenced was naive CD4+ T cells from blood. According to the study, the label for this sample's cell subset or site signals: true naive CD4+ T cells. Every receptor here comes from a man in his late teens or twenties with type 1 diabetes.

This clone was seen a few times. For the CDR3, the DNA is TGTGCCAGCAGCTTGAGGGCCAGGTTTGCAACTAATGAAAAACTGTTTTTT. This encodes CASSLRARFATNEKLFF. The V gene is TRBV13, the J gene TRBJ1-4; D call uncertain. V was cut by 3 bases and J by 0 bases, with 14 bases left in between. Germline lookup yields CDR1 PRHDT and CDR2 FYEKMQ (reference sequence). CDR3 size: 17 residues.

This clone came up a few times. The gene calls are TRBV29-1 and TRBJ1-4, with D unclear. Trimming left V 4 bases short and J 5 bases short, with 11 bases between. Per the germline V gene, CDR1 is SQVTM and CDR2 is ANQGSEA. This CDR3 has 13 residues. The CDR3 sequence: CSVGGWRNEKLFF. The DNA of the CDR3 is TGCAGCGTTGGGGGTTGGAGGAATGAAAAACTGTTTTTT.

This clone was counted a few times. V gene TRBV30 combines with J gene TRBJ2-7, with D perhaps TRBD2 (5 bases). V lost 5 bases and J 4 bases, leaving 12 bases between the germline ends. The length of the CDR3 is 12 residues. Germline lookup yields CDR1 GTSNPN and CDR2 SVGIG (reference sequence). The chain's CDR3 is CAWQADHYEQYF. CDR3 coding DNA: TGTGCCTGGCAAGCGGACCATTACGAGCAGTACTTC.

This clone was found a few times. The identical CDR3 is also encoded by other nucleotide sequences in the sample. This rearrangement joins TRBV29-1 to TRBJ2-7; no reliable D call. CDR1 and CDR2 from the germline V gene are SQVTM and ANQGSEA. The germline V and J ends were trimmed by 1 base and 5 bases, with 6 bases remaining between them. This CDR3 is 11 amino acids long. CDR3 in amino acids: CSVEGRDEQYF. CDR3 sequence (DNA): TGCAGCGTTGAAGGACGGGACGAGCAGTACTTC.

This clone has just a few counts. The rearrangement links TRBV6-5 to TRBJ1-2, with a weak D call TRBD1 (6 bases). The CDR3 has 13 amino acids. Germline assignment: CDR1 MNHEY and CDR2 SVGAGI. V lost 5 bases and J lost 4, with 11 bases in between. The CDR3 bases are TGTGCCAGCAGTGTCCAGGGGAGCTATGGCTACACCTTC. It yields the protein CASSVQGSYGYTF.